The 15 T cell receptor beta chains below come from one sample, sequenced in a study of CD8+ T cells in alopecia areata (dated by TCRdb to the late 2010s). The library was built by means of the immunoSEQ multiplex PCR assay. To provide template for TCR sequencing, every sample had RNA extracted and reverse transcribed into cDNA. Drawn from immuneACCESS, this table holds only the in-frame rearrangements with V and J called that TCRdb kept. Clones are partly lost; checked studies trace under half to an unresolved V gene and leave the rest unexplained. Recorded for this sample are tens of thousands of clones; just over 70% of them occurred a single time. The ten largest make up about 18% of the sample. What this sample's treatment or condition label stands for: oral pan-JAK inhibitor, 5-10 mg twice daily. The sequenced sample was CD8+ T cells sorted from blood, obtained at week 44, from a patient treated with tofacitinib. Receptors were obtained from a human donor with alopecia areata.

This chain connects TRBV13 to TRBJ2-1; TRBD2 is a possible D gene (5 bases). Between the trimmed V and J ends, which lost 7 bases and 5 bases, there was a span of 15 bases. This CDR3 contains 14 residues. The V gene's germline CDR1 is PRHDT and CDR2 FYEKMQ (reference sequence). The CDR3 region is CASTLGGPDNEQFF. CDR3 nucleotide sequence: TGTGCCAGCACCCTAGGAGGACCCGACAATGAGCAGTTCTTC.

This chain uses TRBV27 with TRBJ2-7, with 7 bases lining up with TRBD1. Losses at the gene ends were 0 bases for V and 0 bases for J; bases not matched to a gene: 5. Germline CDR1 MNHEY, CDR2 SMNVEV (reference sequence). The length of the CDR3 is 16 residues. The CDR3 loop reads CASSLSPRQGSYEQYF. The CDR3 nucleotides are TGTGCCAGCAGTTTATCGCCCCGACAGGGCTCCTACGAGCAGTACTTC.

V is TRBV4-3 and J is TRBJ2-7, with a possible D match to TRBD2 (7 bases). The germline CDR1 and CDR2 sequences are LGHNA and YSLEER. V was cut by 0 bases and J by 5 bases, with 11 bases left in between. The CDR3 contains 14 residues. CDR3 nucleotide sequence: TGCGCCAGCAGCCAAGAGGGGGGGCGGGACGAGCAGTACTTC. Translation: CASSQEGGRDEQYF.

The V and J genes are TRBV5-8 and TRBJ1-2; no reliable D call. The CDR3 is 13 amino acids. Looked up from germline, CDR1 is SGHTS and CDR2 is YDEGEE. Trimming removed 0 bases at V and 7 bases at J, with 10 bases between. The CDR3 sequence: CASSLGGTSGYTF. The CDR3 region has the DNA TGTGCCAGCAGCTTGGGTGGCACTAGTGGCTACACCTTC.

The rearrangement joins TRBV5-5 to TRBJ2-1, with TRBD1 identical over 7 bases. Germline loops: CDR1 SGHKS, CDR2 YYEKEE (reference sequence). The CDR3 runs 15 residues. Trimming cost V 4 bases and J 2 bases; bases outside gene matches: 6. The CDR3 DNA reads as TGTGCCAGCAGCACCCGGGACAGCACCTACAATGAGCAGTTCTTC. Residues: CASSTRDSTYNEQFF.

The genes are TRBV6-1 and TRBJ2-6; D gene uncertain. Germline V CDR1 and CDR2: MNHNS, SASEGT. Between the trimmed V and J ends, which lost 3 bases and 0 bases, there was a span of 9 bases. The CDR3 contains 16 residues. In DNA form, the CDR3 reads TGTGCCAGCAGTGATGGGCGCTACTCTGGGGCCAACGTCCTGACTTTC. Translating gives CASSDGRYSGANVLTF.

The chain joins TRBV29-1 to TRBJ1-5; D not resolved. Trimming stripped 5 bases from V and 4 bases from J, with 15 bases between. Germline V lookup: CDR1 SQVTM, CDR2 ANQGSEA. This CDR3 has 14 residues. The CDR3 sequence is CSVWEEAENQPQHF. The CDR3 nucleotides are TGCAGCGTTTGGGAGGAGGCTGAAAATCAGCCCCAGCATTTT. Supplemented by reference TRBV29-1 and TRBJ1-5, the full variable domain reads SAVISQKPSRDICQRGTSLTIQCQVDSQVTMMFWYRQQPGQSLTLIATANQGSEATYESGFVIDKFPISRPNLTFSTLTVSNMSPEDSSIYLCSVWEEAENQPQHFGDGTRLSIL.

The chain joins TRBV11-2 to TRBJ1-5; D possibly corresponds to TRBD1 (5 bases). Deletions cut 5 bases from V and 9 bases from J, with 14 bases between. Looked up from germline, CDR1 is SGHAT and CDR2 is FQNNGV. The CDR3 runs 13 residues. CDR3 loop: CASSGTALRPQHF. DNA for the CDR3: TGTGCCAGCAGCGGGACGGCCTTACGGCCCCAGCATTTT.

This sequence joins TRBV5-5 and TRBJ1-1, with TRBD1 identical over 9 bases. CDR1 and CDR2 from the germline V gene are SGHKS and YYEKEE (reference sequence). The CDR3 contains 13 residues. Trimming at V came to 4 bases and at J to 7 bases, leaving 5 bases not matched to a gene. The CDR3 DNA is TGTGCCAGCAGCACGGGACAGGGAGGTGAAGCTTTCTTT. It specifies CASSTGQGGEAFF.

The chain uses TRBV4-1 and TRBJ1-5; D is possibly TRBD1 (5 bases). Trimming removed 2 bases at V and 3 bases at J, with 11 bases between. The CDR3 runs to 15 residues. Germline V gene lookup returns CDR1 MGHRA and CDR2 YSYEKL. CDR3 bases: TGCGCCAGCAGCCAATTATCCGGGGCCAATCAGCCCCAGCATTTT. Translation gives CASSQLSGANQPQHF.

This rearrangement joins TRBV9 to TRBJ2-1, with D tentatively TRBD2 (5 bases). The V end lost 0 bases, the J end lost 8 bases, and 6 bases lay between the germline ends. Germline lookup yields CDR1 SGDLS and CDR2 YYNGEE. This CDR3 region has 12 residues. This CDR3 is CASSVGGHEQFF. CDR3 DNA: TGTGCCAGCAGCGTAGGAGGGCATGAGCAGTTCTTC.

The genes are TRBV7-2 and TRBJ1-5; D unresolved. This CDR3 has 14 residues. Trimming removed 6 bases at V and 4 bases at J, with 13 bases between. Germline CDR1 SGHTA, CDR2 FQGNSA. CDR3 nucleotide sequence: TGTGCCAGCAGTTTCCGAGGTGGGAATCAGCCCCAGCATTTT. Translated: CASSFRGGNQPQHF.

This clone was counted a few times. The chain carries TRBV11-1 and TRBJ2-6; TRBD1 agrees at 7 bases. Germline V gene data show CDR1 as SGHAT and CDR2 as FQDESV (reference sequence). The length of the CDR3 is 15 residues. J gave up 2 bases and V 7 bases, and 5 bases lay outside the gene matches. This CDR3 reads CASTWTGTGANVLTF. CDR3 bases: TGTGCCAGCACCTGGACAGGAACTGGGGCCAACGTCCTGACTTTC. Drawing the rest from reference TRBV11-1 and TRBJ2-6, the complete variable domain is EAEVAQSPRYKITEKSQAVAFWCDPISGHATLYWYRQILGQGPELLVQFQDESVVDDSQLPKDRFSAERLKGVDSTLKIQPAELGDSAMYLCASTWTGTGANVLTFGAGSRLTVL.

There are a few counts of this clone. This sequence joins TRBV13 and TRBJ2-3; D is possibly TRBD1 or TRBD2 (5 bases each). The germline CDR1 and CDR2 sequences are PRHDT and FYEKMQ (reference sequence). Trimming pared 3 bases from V and 4 bases from J, leaving 14 bases between. The CDR3 is 15 residues long. The CDR3 sequence is CASSLRGIEPDTQYF. The CDR3 nucleotides are TGTGCCAGCAGCTTGAGGGGAATTGAGCCAGATACGCAGTATTTT.

This clone came up once. The chain carries TRBV19 and TRBJ2-7; perhaps TRBD1 as D (5 bases). CDR3 length: 15 residues. V gave up 5 bases and J gave up 3 bases, with 17 bases separating them. Germline values: CDR1 LNHDA, CDR2 SQIVND (reference sequence). In nucleotides, the CDR3 is TGTGCCAGTAGTGTCGGCTCAGGGAAAGGCTACGAGCAGTACTTC. It specifies CASSVGSGKGYEQYF.